In its sample, the clone carrying this T cell receptor beta chain was seen a few times. Its target is unknown. This sample stems from a study of T-cell memory formation after mild COVID-19. About the study: Clustering of TCRs was largely donor specific.

V lost 2 bases, J lost 6 bases, and 7 bases lay in between. The CDR3 runs to 13 residues. The V gene's germline CDR1 is LGHNA and CDR2 YSLEER. Notes on the study in general: The study found contracting CD4+ clones mainly in CM and EM and contracting CD8+ clones in EMRA.

5'RACE, which relied on constant-segment primers, yielded TCR alpha and TCR beta cDNA libraries carrying sample barcodes and UMIs. One entry per CDR3 protein, called by TCRdb with MiXCR from the 5' RACE reads. The data hold about 260,000 distinct CDR3 sequences, with 8.2% observed a single time. The material sequenced was PBMCs or a T cell subset sorted from them (not recorded which). This receptor was taken from a man aged 18 to 29 who had mild COVID-19 (a few samples of this study predate the infection). Cell type and time point are not known. The chain carries TRBV4-3 and TRBJ2-2, with D unclear. CDR3 nucleotide sequence: TGCGCCAGCAGCCAACGGCTCGCCGGGGAGCTGTTTTTT. It is translated as CASSQRLAGELFF.